Listed below are T cell receptor beta chains from one sample, sequenced in a study of blood T cell repertoires in COVID-19. Clones were read by immunoSEQ multiplex PCR, and TCRdb kept only the in-frame ones, dropping some. The data show 35,000 to 40,000 clones, around nine tenths seen once. The source material was peripheral blood. The receptors derive from a man aged 60 to 69 with active COVID-19. Both conserved end residues are part of each CDR3. The D gene is left open where the match is weak. Some rows have no size entry. The others give once, few or many, or a class for an expanded clone.

V gene	D gene	J gene	clone size	CDR3 protein	CDR3 DNA
TRBV30	TRBD2	TRBJ2-5	once	CAWSVKSGGVGGRMRETQYF	TGTGCCTGGAGTGTAAAAAGCGGGGGGGTTGGCGGGAGGATGAGGGAGACCCAGTACTTC
TRBV5-4	.	TRBJ2-1	.	CASSLRTTWGDEQFF	TGTGCCAGCAGCTTACGGACAACTTGGGGGGATGAGCAGTTCTTC
TRBV18	.	TRBJ2-5	.	CASSPNLQETQYF	TGTGCCAGCTCACCTAACTTACAAGAGACCCAGTACTTC
TRBV7-2	.	TRBJ2-7	.	CASSPRNHAYEQYF	TGTGCCAGCAGTCCCAGAAACCATGCTTACGAGCAGTACTTC
TRBV9	.	TRBJ2-3	.	CASSVVGGGLDTQYF	TGTGCCAGCAGCGTAGTTGGGGGAGGCCTAGATACGCAGTATTTT
TRBV7-3	TRBD2	TRBJ2-6	.	CASSFQTSVLSGANVLTF	TGTGCCAGCAGCTTTCAGACTAGCGTACTCTCTGGGGCCAACGTCCTGACTTTC
TRBV12-5	TRBD1	TRBJ2-7	.	CASGPYRGSYEQYF	TGTGCTAGTGGTCCCTACAGGGGGTCCTACGAGCAGTACTTC
TRBV27	TRBD1	TRBJ2-3	.	CASSLRQGWADTQYF	TGTGCCAGCAGCTTAAGACAGGGTTGGGCAGATACGCAGTATTTT
TRBV28	.	TRBJ1-3	.	CASSLLTGFGNTIYF	TGTGCCAGCAGTCTCCTAACAGGTTTCGGAAACACCATATATTTT
TRBV5-4	.	TRBJ1-2	.	CASSLDRDSGYTF	TGTGCCAGCAGTTTGGACCGAGATAGTGGCTACACCTTC
TRBV7-3	TRBD2	TRBJ2-1	.	CASSGLAGVGNEQFF	TGTGCCAGCAGCGGACTAGCGGGAGTAGGGAATGAGCAGTTCTTC
TRBV12-5	.	TRBJ1-3	.	CASGLGQAGNTIYF	TGTGCTAGTGGTTTGGGACAGGCTGGAAACACCATATATTTT
TRBV6-1	.	TRBJ2-2	.	CASSERPQGNGELFF	TGTGCCAGCAGTGAACGGCCGCAGGGGAACGGGGAGCTGTTTTTT
TRBV18	TRBD2	TRBJ2-3	once	CASSIEMRPSGSGDTQYF	TGTGCCAGCTCAATCGAAATGCGGCCTAGCGGGAGTGGAGATACGCAGTATTTT
TRBV18	.	TRBJ2-3	.	CASSPTGAADTQYF	TGTGCCAGCTCACCAACGGGAGCTGCAGATACGCAGTATTTT
TRBV9	.	TRBJ2-2	.	CASSLTGGPGTGELFF	TGTGCCAGCAGCCTTACCGGAGGCCCGGGCACCGGGGAGCTGTTTTTT
TRBV5-5	TRBD1	TRBJ2-7	.	CASSPRTGQTYEQYF	TGTGCCAGCAGCCCCCGGACAGGCCAGACCTACGAGCAGTACTTC
TRBV29-1	TRBD1	TRBJ1-1	.	CSVNDRGQGTEAFF	TGCAGCGTTAATGACAGGGGGCAGGGCACTGAAGCTTTCTTT
TRBV28	TRBD2	TRBJ2-2	.	CASSTTSGNTGELFF	TGTGCCAGCAGCACGACTAGCGGAAACACCGGGGAGCTGTTTTTT
TRBV6-2/TRBV6-3	TRBD1	TRBJ1-2	.	CASSTRTGGPSGGYTF	TGTGCCAGCAGTACCCGGACAGGGGGCCCTTCAGGTGGCTACACCTTC
TRBV7-8	TRBD2	TRBJ2-3	few	CASSSNSGRADTQYF	TGTGCCAGCAGCTCAAACAGCGGGAGAGCAGATACGCAGTATTTT
TRBV25-1	TRBD1	TRBJ1-4	.	CASSLTRQGPEKLFF	TGTGCCAGCAGCCTTACTCGACAGGGTCCGGAAAAACTGTTTTTT
TRBV10-3	TRBD1	TRBJ2-7	once	CAIRPGTGSIYEQYF	TGTGCCATCAGGCCCGGGACAGGGAGTATCTACGAGCAGTACTTC
TRBV7-9	TRBD1	TRBJ1-3	.	CASSSLLPGQGDTIYF	TGTGCCAGCAGCTCACTACTCCCGGGACAGGGGGACACCATATATTTT
TRBV5-1	.	TRBJ2-6	.	CASSLTRAGANVLTF	TGCGCCAGCAGCTTGACTAGGGCCGGGGCCAACGTCCTGACTTTC
TRBV9	TRBD2	TRBJ2-5	.	CASSVAGLAGGPGQETQYF	TGTGCCAGCAGCGTAGCCGGACTAGCGGGAGGGCCGGGGCAAGAGACCCAGTACTTC
TRBV18	TRBD1	TRBJ2-7	.	CASSLGTAYEQYF	TGTGCCAGCTCACTGGGGACAGCATACGAGCAGTACTTC
TRBV15	.	TRBJ2-1	.	CATSRVGTFTGNEQFF	TGTGCCACCAGCAGAGTCGGGACTTTCACCGGAAATGAGCAGTTCTTC
TRBV11-2	TRBD1	TRBJ1-4	.	CASSRGDSSNEKLFF	TGTGCCAGCAGCCGAGGGGACAGCTCTAATGAAAAACTGTTTTTT
TRBV13	.	TRBJ2-5	.	CASSQRQGETQYF	TGTGCCAGCAGCCAAAGGCAGGGAGAGACCCAGTACTTC
TRBV6-4	.	TRBJ1-1	medium-sized	CASSDSPLTEAFF	TGTGCCAGCAGTGACTCCCCGTTGACTGAAGCTTTCTTT
TRBV7-3	.	TRBJ2-5	.	CASCRTEQETQYF	TGTGCCAGCTGCCGGACAGAACAAGAGACCCAGTACTTC
TRBV21-1	.	TRBJ1-1	.	CASSKAIEPGQLNTEAFF	TGTGCCAGCAGCAAAGCGATAGAACCGGGACAGCTGAACACTGAAGCTTTCTTT
TRBV7-3	.	TRBJ2-2	.	CASRRGDANTGELFF	TGTGCCAGCCGGCGAGGTGACGCGAACACCGGGGAGCTGTTTTTT
TRBV6-6	TRBD1	TRBJ1-5	.	CASSHHTGTGLTPFALDSNQPQHF	TGTGCCAGCAGTCATCACACCGGGACAGGGCTAACTCCTTTTGCCCTAGACTCCAATCAGCCCCAGCATTTT
TRBV3-1/TRBV3-2	.	TRBJ1-1	.	CASSQDSGGFITEAFF	TGTGCCAGCAGCCAAGATAGCGGAGGGTTCATCACTGAAGCTTTCTTT
TRBV30	.	TRBJ1-6	.	CAWSVQGIGSPLHF	TGTGCCTGGAGTGTACAGGGAATAGGGTCACCCCTCCACTTT
TRBV10-3	TRBD1	TRBJ1-4	.	CAISPRTGNEKLFF	TGTGCCATCTCCCCACGGACAGGGAATGAAAAACTGTTTTTT
TRBV6-5	.	TRBJ2-7	.	CASTISEGYEQYF	TGTGCCAGCACTATTAGTGAGGGTTACGAGCAGTACTTC
TRBV4-2	TRBD2	TRBJ2-2	.	CASSRRGLAGAYTGELFF	TGTGCCAGCAGCCGAAGGGGACTAGCGGGAGCTTACACCGGGGAGCTGTTTTTT
TRBV11-2	.	TRBJ2-3	.	CASSLGFGESDTQYF	TGTGCCAGCAGCTTAGGCTTCGGGGAATCCGATACGCAGTATTTT
TRBV5-1	.	TRBJ2-7	.	CASSSPAGGEQYF	TGCGCCAGCAGTTCCCCCGCGGGTGGCGAGCAGTACTTC
TRBV30	TRBD2	TRBJ2-3	.	CAWSLPTSGRADTQYF	TGTGCCTGGAGTTTACCGACTAGCGGGAGGGCAGATACGCAGTATTTT
TRBV6-2/TRBV6-3	.	TRBJ1-4	few	CASSYPGGKLFF	TGTGCCAGCAGTTACCCGGGGGGAAAACTGTTTTTT
TRBV18	TRBD2	TRBJ2-1	.	CASSSGLNDPEQFF	TGTGCCAGCTCCTCGGGACTAAATGATCCTGAGCAGTTCTTC
TRBV28	TRBD1	TRBJ1-3	once	CASSPTQGADRSGNTIYF	TGTGCCAGCAGTCCTACACAGGGGGCGGACCGCTCTGGAAACACCATATATTTT
TRBV30	TRBD1	TRBJ1-3	.	CAWSSVWDRGGNTIYF	TGTGCCTGGAGTTCCGTCTGGGACAGGGGAGGAAACACCATATATTTT
TRBV9	TRBD2	TRBJ2-5	once	CASSVLGGGQETQYF	TGTGCCAGCAGCGTCCTCGGGGGGGGGCAAGAGACCCAGTACTTC
TRBV19	TRBD1	TRBJ2-5	once	CASSRWDRRETQYF	TGTGCCAGTAGTAGGTGGGACAGAAGGGAGACCCAGTACTTC
TRBV7-9	.	TRBJ2-5	.	CASSSSGEGVETQYF	TGTGCCAGCAGCTCCTCAGGGGAGGGAGTAGAGACCCAGTACTTC
TRBV2	.	TRBJ2-7	.	CASSTQQTTYEQYF	TGTGCCAGCTCAACTCAGCAGACAACCTACGAGCAGTACTTC
TRBV3-1/TRBV3-2	.	TRBJ1-4	few	CASSGEEKLFF	TGTGCCAGCAGCGGTGAGGAAAAACTGTTTTTT
TRBV30	TRBD1	TRBJ2-5	.	CAWSAGQEVETQYF	TGTGCCTGGAGTGCCGGACAGGAGGTAGAGACCCAGTACTTC
TRBV28	TRBD1	TRBJ2-7	once	CASSPWRDREREQYF	TGTGCCAGCAGTCCATGGCGGGACAGGGAGAGAGAGCAGTACTTC
TRBV20-1	TRBD2	TRBJ2-1	.	CSASPAGSYNEQFF	TGCAGTGCTAGTCCAGCGGGGTCCTACAATGAGCAGTTCTTC
TRBV12-3/TRBV12-4	TRBD1	TRBJ1-2	.	CASSPQTGDGYTF	TGTGCCAGCAGCCCCCAGACAGGGGACGGCTACACCTTC
TRBV19	TRBD1	TRBJ2-7	.	CASSPTGGAGEQYF	TGTGCCAGTAGCCCAACAGGGGGCGCGGGGGAGCAGTACTTC